These 29 T cell receptor beta chains came from one sample sequenced in a study of monozygotic twins with cystic fibrosis. Some clones are missing from TCRdb's copy, which holds only in-frame ones; the method was immunoSEQ multiplex PCR. This sample yields 12,000 to 15,000 clones, of which roughly 98% are seen a single time; around 0.41% belongs to the top ten. Sequenced sample: blood. The receptors shown here come from a girl aged 2-10 years with cystic fibrosis.

The V gene is TRBV2, the J gene TRBJ1-5; TRBD1 matches at 8 bases. V was pared by 5 bases and J by 2 bases, with 5 bases of the junction left unmatched. Germline loops: CDR1 SNHLY, CDR2 FYNNEI. The CDR3 totals 15 residues. The CDR3 DNA reads TGTGCCAGCAGTTTCGACAGGGGCGGCAATCAGCCCCAGCATTTT. Translation gives CASSFDRGGNQPQHF.

The CDR3 coding sequence is TGTGCCAGCAGCCACAGAACCCTACAGGGGCGCTACTATGGCTACACCTTC. Protein sequence: CASSHRTLQGRYYGYTF. V gene TRBV7-2 combines with J gene TRBJ1-2, with TRBD1 matching over 7 bases. CDR3 length: 17 amino acids. Losses at the gene ends were 5 bases for V and 3 bases for J; bases not matched to a gene: 15. CDR1 is SGHTA, CDR2 FQGNSA, per germline.

The genes are TRBV13 and TRBJ1-1; 7 nucleotides match TRBD1. V shed 5 bases, J shed 4 bases, and the junction held 10 bases outside the gene matches. The CDR3 sequence is 15 residues long. CDR1 and CDR2 from the germline V gene are PRHDT and FYEKMQ (reference sequence). CDR3 coding DNA: TGTGCCAGCAGCGCGTCGACAGGGAGTGTCACTGAAGCTTTCTTT. It specifies CASSASTGSVTEAFF.

This clone appeared a single time. CDR3 in amino acids: CASSLAKGTGLVDEQYF. The CDR3 bases are TGCGCCAGCAGCTTGGCAAAGGGGACAGGGTTAGTCGACGAGCAGTACTTC. The gene calls are TRBV5-1 and TRBJ2-7; 9 bases fit TRBD1. Trimming removed 0 bases from V and 5 bases from J; junction bases left unmatched: 12. The CDR3 sequence is 17 residues long. Per germline, CDR1 SGHRS and CDR2 YFSETQ.

The chain is built from TRBV5-1 and TRBJ1-4, with unresolved D. Trimming removed 5 bases at V and 1 base at J, with 15 bases between. Germline V gene lookup returns CDR1 SGHRS and CDR2 YFSETQ. This CDR3 is 16 amino acids long. The CDR3 here is CASRGGSVGTNEKLFF. CDR3 in DNA: TGCGCCAGCAGGGGAGGTAGTGTAGGAACTAATGAAAAACTGTTTTTT.

This clone has just one count. The gene calls are TRBV10-3 and TRBJ2-7, with 9 bases lining up with TRBD1. The CDR3 is 14 amino acids. The germline V gene has CDR1 ENHRY and CDR2 SYGVKD. V shed 8 bases, J shed 0 bases, and the junction held 5 bases outside the gene matches. The CDR3 nucleotides read TGTGCCATCGGACAGGGACAGGGCTCCTACGAGCAGTACTTC. It is translated as CAIGQGQGSYEQYF.

The chain links TRBV10-3 to TRBJ1-1; TRBD1 matches 11 bases. V trimming: 9 bases; J trimming: 7 bases; junction bases outside the gene matches: 7. Germline assignment: CDR1 ENHRY and CDR2 SYGVKD. The length of the CDR3 is 13 residues. CDR3 region: CAMGQGVNGEAFF. DNA of the CDR3: TGTGCCATGGGACAGGGGGTCAACGGTGAAGCTTTCTTT.

This clone was seen only once. This sequence joins TRBV29-1 and TRBJ2-7, with 9 bases matching TRBD2. CDR3 length: 15 amino acids. With 5 bases clipped from V and 7 bases from J, the junction kept 15 bases outside the gene matches. In germline, CDR1 is SQVTM, CDR2 ANQGSEA. The chain's CDR3 is CSVMMGLAGGVEQYF. CDR3 coding DNA: TGCAGCGTTATGATGGGACTAGCCGGGGGTGTTGAGCAGTACTTC.

This chain joins TRBV9 and TRBJ1-2, with 10 bases that match TRBD1. Germline V CDR1 and CDR2: SGDLS, YYNGEE. V lost 2 bases, J lost 2 bases, and 6 bases stayed unmatched. CDR3 length equals 16 residues. CDR3 in amino acids: CASSVAPGQGNYGYTF. The CDR3 coding sequence is TGTGCCAGCAGCGTCGCACCGGGACAGGGGAACTATGGCTACACCTTC.

This sequence joins TRBV6-5 and TRBJ1-3; D is possibly TRBD1 (6 bases). Germline CDR1 and CDR2: MNHEY and SVGAGI. The CDR3 covers 16 residues. The germline V and J ends were trimmed by 2 bases and 0 bases, with 11 bases remaining between them. In DNA, the CDR3 is TGTGCCAGCAGTTACGACAGGCCTAGCTCTGGAAACACCATATATTTT. As protein: CASSYDRPSSGNTIYF.

The rearrangement uses TRBV19 and TRBJ1-1; D might be TRBD1 (6 bases). The germline CDR1 and CDR2 sequences are LNHDA and SQIVND (reference sequence). The CDR3 is 13 residues long. Trimming took off 5 bases at V and 11 bases at J, with 18 bases between the two ends. CDR3 sequence (DNA): TGTGCCAGTAGTTCCCAGGGGCCCCAAATGGCTTTCTTT. Its translation: CASSSQGPQMAFF. The complete variable domain, with remaining parts taken from reference TRBV19 and TRBJ1-1, reads DGGITQSPKYLFRKEGQNVTLSCEQNLNHDAMYWYRQDPGQGLRLIYYSQIVNDFQKGDIAEGYSVSREKKESFPLTVTSAQKNPTAFYLCASSSQGPQMAFFGQGTRLTVV.

V is TRBV10-3 and J is TRBJ2-3; tentatively, D is TRBD2 (6 bases). The V gene's germline CDR1 is ENHRY and CDR2 SYGVKD. CDR3 length: 18 amino acids. V lost 2 bases to trimming and J lost 5 bases, with 23 bases between them. The CDR3 here is CAISERGLGGRRGDTQYF. CDR3 coding DNA: TGTGCCATCAGTGAGCGGGGACTGGGAGGCCGTCGAGGAGATACGCAGTATTTT.

The chain combines TRBV5-1 with TRBJ2-3, with D possibly TRBD2 on 6 matching bases. The CDR3 totals 17 residues. Germline V lookup: CDR1 SGHRS, CDR2 YFSETQ. V dropped 1 base and J dropped 2 bases, with 17 bases sitting between them. The CDR3 here is CASSLIGGELVTDTQYF. The CDR3, as DNA: TGCGCCAGCAGCTTGATCGGGGGAGAGTTAGTCACAGATACGCAGTATTTT.

The chain is built from TRBV29-1 and TRBJ2-7; TRBD2 matches 10 bases. This CDR3 spans 15 amino acids. V trimming: 5 bases; J trimming: 2 bases; junction bases outside the gene matches: 9. Germline V gene sequence: CDR1 SQVTM, CDR2 ANQGSEA. The CDR3 coding sequence is TGCAGCGTTCTACCGAGCGGGAGGGCCACCTACGAGCAGTACTTC. The encoded protein is CSVLPSGRATYEQYF.

The rearrangement uses TRBV2 and TRBJ1-4, with D possibly TRBD1 on 5 matching bases. Germline CDR1 reads SNHLY; CDR2 reads FYNNEI. This CDR3 is 13 amino acids long. Trimming pared 6 bases from V and 4 bases from J, leaving 9 bases between. CDR3 residues: CASREQVNEKLFF. The CDR3 DNA is TGTGCCAGCAGGGAACAGGTTAATGAAAAACTGTTTTTT.

The chain has TRBV5-6 and TRBJ1-2; TRBD1 agrees at 7 bases. After removal of 4 bases from V and 2 bases from J, the junction contained 5 bases not matched to a gene. The CDR3 runs 14 residues. CDR1 and CDR2 from the germline V gene are SGHDT and YYEEEE. The CDR3 sequence: CASSPPGQNYGYTF. The CDR3 nucleotides are TGTGCCAGCAGCCCGCCGGGACAGAACTATGGCTACACCTTC.

V gene TRBV5-5 combines with J gene TRBJ2-7; no clear D. The germline V and J ends were trimmed by 0 bases and 1 base, with 8 bases remaining between them. The CDR3 has 14 amino acids. Germline-derived CDR1 and CDR2 are SGHKS and YYEKEE (reference sequence). The CDR3 here is CASSLGVRSYEQYF. DNA for the CDR3: TGTGCCAGCAGCTTGGGGGTTAGATCCTACGAGCAGTACTTC.

This sequence joins TRBV6-1 and TRBJ2-5; perhaps TRBD1 as D (7 bases). V shed 5 bases and J shed 4 bases, with 17 bases lying between them. The CDR3 totals 15 residues. Looked up from germline, CDR1 is MNHNS and CDR2 is SASEGT. For the CDR3, the DNA is TGTGCCAGCAGTTCATACAGGGGAGGTGGAGAGACCCAGTACTTC. It codes for CASSSYRGGGETQYF.

The chain couples TRBV5-8 to TRBJ2-3, with no clear D. The CDR3 loop spans 13 amino acids. V was clipped by 2 bases and J by 0 bases, with 4 bases between them. Germline V lookup: CDR1 SGHTS, CDR2 YDEGEE. The CDR3 reads CASSLTSTDTQYF. The CDR3 coding sequence is TGTGCCAGCAGCTTAACTAGCACAGATACGCAGTATTTT.

This clone appeared once. The chain couples TRBV5-1 to TRBJ2-7, with D uncertain. The CDR3 sequence is 14 residues long. Germline loops: CDR1 SGHRS, CDR2 YFSETQ. V lost 4 bases to trimming and J lost 2 bases, with 13 bases between them. CDR3 sequence (DNA): TGCGCCAGCAGCATGGAAACACCAACCTACGAGCAGTACTTC. Amino acid sequence: CASSMETPTYEQYF.

This clone was found once. The chain couples TRBV7-8 to TRBJ2-1; 9 nucleotides match TRBD1. Germline V gene lookup returns CDR1 SGHVS and CDR2 FQNEAQ. J lost 7 bases, V lost 5 bases, and 12 bases had no gene match. The CDR3 length is 16 residues. CDR3 nucleotides: TGTGCCAGCAGCCAAAGGCCGGGACAGGGAAAGAATGAGCAGTTCTTC. This encodes CASSQRPGQGKNEQFF.

CDR3 coding DNA: TGCGCCAGCAGTGAGTCCGGAGGTGTCCAAGAGACCCAGTACTTC. It encodes CASSESGGVQETQYF. The chain joins TRBV10-1 to TRBJ2-5; tentative D call: TRBD2 (5 bases). CDR3 length: 15 residues. V lost 0 bases, J lost 1 base, and 9 bases lay in between. CDR1 is WNHNN and CDR2 is SYGVQD in the germline V gene (reference sequence).

This sequence joins TRBV5-1 and TRBJ2-5; 11 bases are shared with TRBD1. This CDR3 contains 16 residues. Germline CDR1 is SGHRS and CDR2 is YFSETQ. V was pared by 3 bases and J by 5 bases, with 9 bases of the junction left unmatched. DNA for the CDR3: TGCGCCAGCAGCTCGCGAGAGGACAGGGGGCTGGAGACCCAGTACTTC. Translating it yields CASSSREDRGLETQYF. Looking up the rest from reference TRBV5-1 and TRBJ2-5 gives the full variable domain: KAGVTQTPRYLIKTRGQQVTLSCSPISGHRSVSWYQQTPGQGLQFLFEYFSETQRNKGNFPGRFSGRQFSNSRSEMNVSTLELGDSALYLCASSSREDRGLETQYFGPGTRLLVL.

This chain uses TRBV7-9 with TRBJ1-4, with D possibly being TRBD1 (5 bases). CDR3 length: 15 amino acids. CDR1 is SEHNR and CDR2 is FQNEAQ in the germline V gene (reference sequence). V was pared by 2 bases and J by 6 bases, with 13 bases between. Here the CDR3 DNA reads TGTGCCAGCAGCTTATCGGCAGGGTTGTATGAAAAACTGTTTTTT. It is translated as CASSLSAGLYEKLFF.

The V and J genes are TRBV27 and TRBJ1-1; TRBD1 matches at 9 bases. V lost 3 bases to trimming and J lost 5 bases; unmatched junction nucleotides: 4. The CDR3 runs 14 residues. Germline V lookup: CDR1 MNHEY, CDR2 SMNVEV (reference sequence). The chain's CDR3 is CASSLGQGRTEAFF. CDR3 sequence (DNA): TGTGCCAGCAGTTTGGGACAGGGAAGGACTGAAGCTTTCTTT.

The chain recombines TRBV4-2 with TRBJ1-1, with D perhaps TRBD1 (5 bases). Germline V gene lookup returns CDR1 LGHNA and CDR2 YNFKEQ. This CDR3 is built from 18 residues. V was pared by 0 bases and J by 0 bases, with 17 bases between. CDR3 coding DNA: TGTGCCAGCAGCCAAGAGCTCCCGACGGGGACCATGAACACTGAAGCTTTCTTT. Translating it yields CASSQELPTGTMNTEAFF.

CDR3 sequence reads: CASSSFSGVMNTEAFF. The CDR3 DNA reads TGTGCCAGCAGCTCGTTCTCCGGGGTCATGAACACTGAAGCTTTCTTT. J is TRBJ1-1 and V is TRBV7-9; the D is unclear. CDR3 length: 16 residues. Trimming took off 4 bases at V and 0 bases at J, with 15 bases between the two ends. Germline loops: CDR1 SEHNR, CDR2 FQNEAQ (reference sequence). Full variable domain (rest looked up from reference TRBV7-9 and TRBJ1-1): DTGVSQNPRHKITKRGQNVTFRCDPISEHNRLYWYRQTLGQGPEFLTYFQNEAQLEKSRLLSDRFSAERPKGSFSTLEIQRTEQGDSAMYLCASSSFSGVMNTEAFFGQGTRLTVV.

The gene calls are TRBV19 and TRBJ2-1; the D is unclear. V lost 7 bases to trimming and J lost 4 bases, with 23 bases between them. This CDR3 is 17 amino acids long. Per germline, CDR1 LNHDA and CDR2 SQIVND (reference sequence). The CDR3 nucleotides read TGTGCCAGTATGGTAAGGGCTGTGGCGCCTCCGTACAATGAGCAGTTCTTC. Residues: CASMVRAVAPPYNEQFF.

V usage is TRBV6-5 and J usage is TRBJ2-1; possibly TRBD2 for D (5 bases). Per germline, CDR1 MNHEY and CDR2 SVGAGI. The V and J ends lost 0 bases and 0 bases respectively, with 6 bases between them. The CDR3 is 15 amino acids. The CDR3 coding sequence is TGTGCCAGCAGTTACTCAAGCGGCTCCTACAATGAGCAGTTCTTC. This encodes CASSYSSGSYNEQFF.